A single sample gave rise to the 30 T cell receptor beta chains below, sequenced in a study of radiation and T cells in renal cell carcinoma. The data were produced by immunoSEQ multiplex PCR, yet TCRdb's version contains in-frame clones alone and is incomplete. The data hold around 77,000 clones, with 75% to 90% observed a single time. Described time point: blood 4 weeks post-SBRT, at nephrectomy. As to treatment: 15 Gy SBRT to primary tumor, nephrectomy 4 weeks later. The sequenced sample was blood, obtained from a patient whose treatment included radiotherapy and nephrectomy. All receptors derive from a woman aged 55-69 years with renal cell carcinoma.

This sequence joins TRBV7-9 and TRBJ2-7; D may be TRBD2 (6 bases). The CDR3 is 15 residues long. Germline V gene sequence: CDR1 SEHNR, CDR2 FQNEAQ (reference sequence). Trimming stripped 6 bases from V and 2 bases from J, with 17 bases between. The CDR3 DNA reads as TGTGCCAGCAGTTCGCCTCGGGGGTCTACCTACGAGCAGTACTTC. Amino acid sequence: CASSSPRGSTYEQYF.

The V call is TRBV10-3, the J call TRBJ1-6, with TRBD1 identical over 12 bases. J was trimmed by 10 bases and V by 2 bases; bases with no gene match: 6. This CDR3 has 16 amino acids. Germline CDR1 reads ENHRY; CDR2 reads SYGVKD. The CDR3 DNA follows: TGTGCCATCAGTGAGAGGGGACAGGGGGCAGGATCACCCCTCCACTTT. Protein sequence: CAISERGQGAGSPLHF.

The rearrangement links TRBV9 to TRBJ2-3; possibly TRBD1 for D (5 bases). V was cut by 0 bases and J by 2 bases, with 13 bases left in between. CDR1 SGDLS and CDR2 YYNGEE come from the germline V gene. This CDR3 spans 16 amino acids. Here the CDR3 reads CASSVDTRQITDTQYF. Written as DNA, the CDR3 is TGTGCCAGCAGCGTAGATACCAGACAGATCACAGATACGCAGTATTTT.

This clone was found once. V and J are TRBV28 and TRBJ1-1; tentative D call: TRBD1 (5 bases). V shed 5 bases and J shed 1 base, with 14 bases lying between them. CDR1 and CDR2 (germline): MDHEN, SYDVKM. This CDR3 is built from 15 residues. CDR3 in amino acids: CASSAPGQPNTEAFF. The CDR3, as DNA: TGTGCCAGCAGTGCCCCGGGGCAACCGAACACTGAAGCTTTCTTT. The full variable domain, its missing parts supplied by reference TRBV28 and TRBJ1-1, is DVKVTQSSRYLVKRTGEKVFLECVQDMDHENMFWYRQDPGLGLRLIYFSYDVKMKEKGDIPEGYSVSREKKERFSLILESASTNQTSMYLCASSAPGQPNTEAFFGQGTRLTVV.

The CDR3 bases are TGTGCCAGCAGCCAGCAGATAAACACTGAAGCTTTCTTT. This gives the protein CASSQQINTEAFF. The chain uses TRBV7-3 and TRBJ1-1; D gene ambiguous. There are 13 residues in the CDR3. The germline V gene has CDR1 SGHTA and CDR2 FQGTGA. V was clipped by 5 bases and J by 2 bases, with 9 bases between them.

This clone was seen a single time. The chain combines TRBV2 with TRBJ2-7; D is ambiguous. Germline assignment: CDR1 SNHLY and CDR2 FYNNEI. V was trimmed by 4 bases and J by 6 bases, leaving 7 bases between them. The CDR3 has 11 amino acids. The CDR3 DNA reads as TGTGCCAGCAGTGGACATTCCGAGCAGTACTTC. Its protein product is CASSGHSEQYF.

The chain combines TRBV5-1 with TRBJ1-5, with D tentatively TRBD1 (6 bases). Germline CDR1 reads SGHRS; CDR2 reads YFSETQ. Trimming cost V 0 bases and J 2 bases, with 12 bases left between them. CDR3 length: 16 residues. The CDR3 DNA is TGCGCCAGCAGCTTGGTCCCAGGGGATGGCAATCAGCCCCAGCATTTT. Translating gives CASSLVPGDGNQPQHF.

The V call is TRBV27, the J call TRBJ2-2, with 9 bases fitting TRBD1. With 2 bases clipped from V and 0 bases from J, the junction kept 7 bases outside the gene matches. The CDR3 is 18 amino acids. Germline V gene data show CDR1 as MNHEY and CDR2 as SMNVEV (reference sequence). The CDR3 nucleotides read TGTGCCAGCAGTTTAGGACTAAGACAGGGGGCGAACACCGGGGAGCTGTTTTTT. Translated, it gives CASSLGLRQGANTGELFF.

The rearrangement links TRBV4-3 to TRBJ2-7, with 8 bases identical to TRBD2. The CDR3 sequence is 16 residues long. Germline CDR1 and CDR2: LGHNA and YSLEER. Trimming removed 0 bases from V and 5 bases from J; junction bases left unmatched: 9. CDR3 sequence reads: CASSQDAGGWKDEQYF. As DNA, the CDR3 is TGCGCCAGCAGCCAAGATGCGGGGGGTTGGAAGGACGAGCAGTACTTC.

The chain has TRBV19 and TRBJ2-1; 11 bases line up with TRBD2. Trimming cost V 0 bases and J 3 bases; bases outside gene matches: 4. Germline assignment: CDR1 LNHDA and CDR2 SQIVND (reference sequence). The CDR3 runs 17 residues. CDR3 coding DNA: TGTGCCAGTAGTATAGATAGCGGGGGGGCTTACTACAATGAGCAGTTCTTC. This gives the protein CASSIDSGGAYYNEQFF.

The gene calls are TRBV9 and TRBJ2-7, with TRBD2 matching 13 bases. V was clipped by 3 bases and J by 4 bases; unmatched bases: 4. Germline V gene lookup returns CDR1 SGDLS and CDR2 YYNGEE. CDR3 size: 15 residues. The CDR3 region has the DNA TGTGCCAGCAGCGGAGAGGGACTAGCGGGATACGAGCAGTACTTC. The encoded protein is CASSGEGLAGYEQYF.

The CDR3 protein is CASSRGESQGSEAFF. The DNA for the CDR3 is TGCGCCAGCAGCCGTGGGGAGTCGCAGGGCTCTGAAGCTTTCTTT. This chain uses TRBV4-3 with TRBJ1-1; TRBD1 might be the D (5 bases). The V and J ends lost 4 bases and 6 bases respectively, with 18 bases between them. Germline V gene lookup returns CDR1 LGHNA and CDR2 YSLEER. The CDR3 loop spans 15 amino acids.

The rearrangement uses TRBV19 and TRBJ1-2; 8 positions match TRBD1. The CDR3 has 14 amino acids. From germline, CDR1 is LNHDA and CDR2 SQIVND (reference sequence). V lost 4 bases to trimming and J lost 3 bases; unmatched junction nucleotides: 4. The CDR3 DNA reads TGTGCCAGTAGTAGGGCAGGGGGCGACTATGGCTACACCTTC. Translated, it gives CASSRAGGDYGYTF.

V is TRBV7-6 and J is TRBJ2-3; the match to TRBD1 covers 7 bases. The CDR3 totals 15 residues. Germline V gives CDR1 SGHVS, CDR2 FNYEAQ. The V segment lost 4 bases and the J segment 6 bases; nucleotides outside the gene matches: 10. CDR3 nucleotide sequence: TGTGCCAGCAGCTCGGACAGGAACGCCGGGGATACGCAGTATTTT. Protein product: CASSSDRNAGDTQYF.

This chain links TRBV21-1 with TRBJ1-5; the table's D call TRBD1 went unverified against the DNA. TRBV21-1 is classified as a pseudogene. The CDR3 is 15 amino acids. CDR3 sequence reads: CASSNSRGMPQPQHF. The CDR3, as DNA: TGTGCCAGCAGCAATTCCAGGGGGATGCCTCAGCCCCAGCATTTT.

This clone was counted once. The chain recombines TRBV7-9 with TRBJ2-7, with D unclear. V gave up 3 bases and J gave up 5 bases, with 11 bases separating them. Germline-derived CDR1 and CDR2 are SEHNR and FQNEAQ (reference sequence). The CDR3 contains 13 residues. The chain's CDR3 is CASSFPPANEQYF. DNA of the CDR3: TGTGCCAGCAGCTTCCCTCCAGCCAACGAGCAGTACTTC.

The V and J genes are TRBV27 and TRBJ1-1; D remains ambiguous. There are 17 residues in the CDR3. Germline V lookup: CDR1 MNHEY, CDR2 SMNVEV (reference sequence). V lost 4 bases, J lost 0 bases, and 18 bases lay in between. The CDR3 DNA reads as TGTGCCAGCAGTTCCCTTACTCTGGGGAGAGTGAACACTGAAGCTTTCTTT. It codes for CASSSLTLGRVNTEAFF.

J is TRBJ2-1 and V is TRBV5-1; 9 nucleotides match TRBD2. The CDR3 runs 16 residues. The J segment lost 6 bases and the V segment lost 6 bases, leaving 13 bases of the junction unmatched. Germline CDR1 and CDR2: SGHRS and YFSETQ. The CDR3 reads CASTQSKRGELNEQFF. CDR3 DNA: TGCGCCAGCACACAATCCAAGCGGGGGGAGCTCAATGAGCAGTTCTTC. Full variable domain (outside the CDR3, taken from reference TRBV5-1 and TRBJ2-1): KAGVTQTPRYLIKTRGQQVTLSCSPISGHRSVSWYQQTPGQGLQFLFEYFSETQRNKGNFPGRFSGRQFSNSRSEMNVSTLELGDSALYLCASTQSKRGELNEQFFGPGTRLTVL.

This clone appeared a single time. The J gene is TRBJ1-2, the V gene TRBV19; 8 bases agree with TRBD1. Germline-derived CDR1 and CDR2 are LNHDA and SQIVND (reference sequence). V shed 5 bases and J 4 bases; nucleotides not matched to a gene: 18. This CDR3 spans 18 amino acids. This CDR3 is CASSFKMGSGGRVYGYTF. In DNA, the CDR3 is TGTGCCAGTAGTTTCAAGATGGGCTCAGGGGGCCGGGTCTATGGCTACACCTTC.

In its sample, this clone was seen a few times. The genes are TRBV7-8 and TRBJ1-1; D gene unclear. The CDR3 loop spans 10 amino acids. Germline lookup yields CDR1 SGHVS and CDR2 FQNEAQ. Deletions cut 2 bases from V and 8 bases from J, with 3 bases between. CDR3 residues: CASSLQEAFF. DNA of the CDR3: TGTGCCAGCAGCTTACAAGAAGCTTTCTTT.

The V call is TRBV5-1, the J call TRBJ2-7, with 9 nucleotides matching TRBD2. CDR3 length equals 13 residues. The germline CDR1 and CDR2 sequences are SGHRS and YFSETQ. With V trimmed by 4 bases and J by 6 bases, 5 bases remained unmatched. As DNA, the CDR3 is TGCGCCAGCAGCCTGGGACTAGCTTCCGAGCAGTACTTC. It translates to CASSLGLASEQYF.

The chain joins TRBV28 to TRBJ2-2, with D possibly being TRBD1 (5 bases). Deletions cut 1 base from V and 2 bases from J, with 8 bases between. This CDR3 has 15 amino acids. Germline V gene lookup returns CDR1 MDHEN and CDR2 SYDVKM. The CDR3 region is CASSLLDKNTGELFF. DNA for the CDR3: TGTGCCAGCAGTTTATTGGACAAAAACACCGGGGAGCTGTTTTTT.

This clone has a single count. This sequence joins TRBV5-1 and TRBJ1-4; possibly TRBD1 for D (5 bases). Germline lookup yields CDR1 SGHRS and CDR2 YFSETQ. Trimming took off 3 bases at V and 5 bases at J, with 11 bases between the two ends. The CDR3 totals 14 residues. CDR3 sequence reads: CASSSGRRNEKLFF. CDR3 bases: TGCGCCAGCAGCTCGGGACGGCGCAATGAAAAACTGTTTTTT.

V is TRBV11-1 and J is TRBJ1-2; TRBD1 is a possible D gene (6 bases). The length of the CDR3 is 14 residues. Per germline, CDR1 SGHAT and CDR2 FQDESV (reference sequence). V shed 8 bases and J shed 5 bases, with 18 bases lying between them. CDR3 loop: CASARDTENYGYTF. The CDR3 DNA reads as TGTGCCAGCGCGCGGGACACGGAAAATTATGGCTACACCTTC.

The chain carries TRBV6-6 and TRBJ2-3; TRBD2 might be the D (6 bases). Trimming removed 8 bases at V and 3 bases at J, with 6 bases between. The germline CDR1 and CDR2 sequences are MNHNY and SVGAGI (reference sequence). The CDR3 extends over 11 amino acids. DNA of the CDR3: TGTGCCAGCGCGGGGACAGATACGCAGTATTTT. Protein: CASAGTDTQYF.

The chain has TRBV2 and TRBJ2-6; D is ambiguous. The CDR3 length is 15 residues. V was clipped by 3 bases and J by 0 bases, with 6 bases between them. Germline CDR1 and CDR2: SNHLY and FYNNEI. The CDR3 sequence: CASSEGNSGANVLTF. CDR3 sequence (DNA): TGTGCCAGCAGTGAGGGAAACTCTGGGGCCAACGTCCTGACTTTC. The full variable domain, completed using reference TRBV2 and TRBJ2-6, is EPEVTQTPSHQVTQMGQEVILRCVPISNHLYFYWYRQILGQKVEFLVSFYNNEISEKSEIFDDQFSVERPDGSNFTLKIRSTKLEDSAMYFCASSEGNSGANVLTFGAGSRLTVL.

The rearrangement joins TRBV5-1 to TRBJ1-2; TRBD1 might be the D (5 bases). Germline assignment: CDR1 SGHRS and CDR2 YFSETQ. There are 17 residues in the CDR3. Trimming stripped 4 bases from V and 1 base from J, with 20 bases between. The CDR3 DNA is TGCGCCAGCAGCCCTAGCGAAAACAGGAGGTTTAACTATGGCTACACCTTC. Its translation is CASSPSENRRFNYGYTF.

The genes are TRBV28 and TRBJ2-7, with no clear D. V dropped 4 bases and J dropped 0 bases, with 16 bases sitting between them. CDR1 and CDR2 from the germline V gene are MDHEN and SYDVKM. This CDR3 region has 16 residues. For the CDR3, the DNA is TGTGCCAGCAGTTCCCGTTGGAGTCTAAGCTCCTACGAGCAGTACTTC. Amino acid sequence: CASSSRWSLSSYEQYF.

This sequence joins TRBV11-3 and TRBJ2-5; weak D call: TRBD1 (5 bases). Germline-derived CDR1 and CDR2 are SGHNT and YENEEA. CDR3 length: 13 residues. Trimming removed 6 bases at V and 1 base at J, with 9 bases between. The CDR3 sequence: CASSLDIQETQYF. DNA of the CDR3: TGTGCCAGCAGTTTGGACATCCAAGAGACCCAGTACTTC.

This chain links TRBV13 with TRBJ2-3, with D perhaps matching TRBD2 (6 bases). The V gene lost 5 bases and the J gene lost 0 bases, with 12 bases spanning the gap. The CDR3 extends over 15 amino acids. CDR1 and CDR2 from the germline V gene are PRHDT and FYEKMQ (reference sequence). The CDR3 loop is CASSRSGTSTDTQYF. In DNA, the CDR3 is TGTGCCAGCAGCCGTTCCGGGACTAGCACAGATACGCAGTATTTT.